The 8 T cell receptor beta chains given below trace back to one sample, sequenced in a study of graft-versus-host responses after intestinal transplantation. TCRdb keeps only in-frame clones here, not all; method: immunoSEQ multiplex PCR. The table has about 19,000 clones, roughly nine tenths seen once. Sequencing was performed on bone marrow, taken approximately 130 days after transplant. All receptors come from a human patient who received an intestinal transplant, so some T cells may come from the graft donor.

The chain recombines TRBV10-3 with TRBJ1-6, with D perhaps TRBD1 (6 bases). Germline V CDR1 and CDR2: ENHRY, SYGVKD. The CDR3 sequence is 13 residues long. V lost 4 bases to trimming and J lost 5 bases, with 6 bases between them. CDR3 in amino acids: CAISGQDNSPLHF. As DNA, the CDR3 is TGTGCCATCAGTGGACAGGATAATTCACCCCTCCACTTT.

The chain uses TRBV9 and TRBJ1-3; no clear D. Germline V gives CDR1 SGDLS, CDR2 YYNGEE. Trimming removed 0 bases from V and 5 bases from J, with 9 bases in between. This CDR3 region has 14 residues. Here the CDR3 DNA reads TGTGCCAGCAGCGTAGATCACAACCGAAACACCATATATTTT. It codes for CASSVDHNRNTIYF.

This clone was seen a single time. The junction differs from germline at one of its ends, possibly a read error. Other DNA sequences in the sample encode the same CDR3. CDR3 protein: CASGLPRFGQGNTGELFF. The CDR3 DNA reads TGTGCTAGTGGTTTGCCTCGTTTTGGGCAGGGGAACACCGGGGAACTGTTTTTT. The gene calls are TRBV12-5 and TRBJ2-2; weak D call: TRBD1 (6 bases). The CDR3 runs to 18 residues. CDR1 LGHNT and CDR2 FRNRAP come from the germline V gene.

The chain recombines TRBV28 with TRBJ1-1; tentative D call: TRBD1 (5 bases). Germline lookup yields CDR1 MDHEN and CDR2 SYDVKM. The CDR3 consists of 14 residues. V dropped 5 bases and J dropped 4 bases, with 14 bases sitting between them. The CDR3 here is CASSTRVPGTEAFF. The CDR3, as DNA: TGTGCCAGCAGTACCAGGGTTCCAGGCACTGAAGCTTTCTTT.

This clone was seen a few times. The J gene is TRBJ1-1, the V gene TRBV6-9; 7 bases match TRBD1. Germline lookup yields CDR1 MNHGY and CDR2 SVAAGI. Trimming took 3 bases from V and 3 from J; bases not matched to a gene: 4. CDR3 length equals 14 residues. The CDR3 loop is CASSYATGYTEAFF. The CDR3 nucleotides read TGTGCCAGCAGTTACGCGACAGGGTACACTGAAGCTTTCTTT.

This rearrangement joins TRBV7-2 to TRBJ2-3; the D gene could be TRBD1 or TRBD2 (6 bases each). CDR1 and CDR2 from the germline V gene are SGHTA and FQGNSA. The CDR3 extends over 16 amino acids. Trimming stripped 4 bases from V and 4 bases from J, with 18 bases between. The CDR3 spells CASSSGASVRSDTQYF. The CDR3 DNA reads as TGTGCCAGCAGCTCGGGGGCCAGCGTCCGGTCAGATACGCAGTATTTT. Combining the CDR3 with reference TRBV7-2 and TRBJ2-3 gives the whole variable domain GAGVSQSPSNKVTEKGKDVELRCDPISGHTALYWYRQSLGQGLEFLIYFQGNSAPDKSGLPSDRFSAERTGGSVSTLTIQRTQQEDSAVYLCASSSGASVRSDTQYFGPGTRLTVL.

The sample holds a few counts of this clone. The junction departs from germline at one end; a sequencing error may be responsible. The chain has TRBV7-7 and TRBJ1-4, with D perhaps matching TRBD1 (5 bases). CDR3 length: 15 amino acids. Looked up from germline, CDR1 is SSHAT and CDR2 is FNYEAQ (reference sequence). This CDR3 reads CASSLNTGLNEKLFF. In DNA form, the CDR3 reads TGTGCTAGCAGCTTAAATACAGGCCTTAATGAAAAACTGTTTTTT.

The rearrangement joins TRBV15 to TRBJ1-1, with D unclear. V shed 4 bases and J shed 5 bases, with 14 bases lying between them. CDR1 and CDR2 from the germline V gene are LNHNV and YYDKDF (reference sequence). The CDR3 runs to 14 residues. The CDR3 region has the DNA TGTGCCACCAGCACCAAGGGTTTGTGGACTGAAGCTTTCTTT. This gives the protein CATSTKGLWTEAFF.